This TCR beta chain emerged from a study of T cells in localized non-small cell lung cancer. The table came from immunoSEQ multiplex PCR; TCRdb's copy has only in-frame clones and leaves some out. The sample yields fewer than 25,000 clones, roughly 91% seen once. Turning to this clone: Its antigen is unknown.

This CDR3 contains 15 residues. The V segment lost 4 bases and the J segment 2 bases; nucleotides outside the gene matches: 8. The germline gives CDR1 SGHTA, CDR2 FQGNSA. Study-wide results and limits: A median of approximately 50 clones ranked among the top 100 in tumor appeared in adjacent lung. In the blood, greater T cell density corresponded to longer overall survival. Sequencing covered just one tumor region, so heterogeneity cannot be ruled out.

Sequenced here: peripheral blood, sampled before any cancer treatment. V gene TRBV7-2 combines with J gene TRBJ2-7, with 7 bases identical to TRBD1. The sequence derives from a male donor at least 60 years old with stage I lung adenocarcinoma. CDR3 region: CASSSATGPTYEQYF. The CDR3, as DNA: TGTGCCAGCAGCTCAGCGACAGGGCCCACCTACGAGCAGTACTTC.